Sequencing of this T cell receptor beta chain was carried out in a study of tumor-infiltrating lymphocytes in primary liver carcinoma. Study overall: Stage T1-T3 N0M0 and a size of about 4 to 11 cm characterized the tumors. Sample yields, roughly 3.5 to 7.13 million productive TCRbeta reads, were similar across the tissue types.

Unsorted bulk tissue, roughly 20-32 mg of it, served as the source for co-extraction of RNA and DNA. Each tumor had five separate regions sampled. The germline CDR1 and CDR2 sequences are SGHRS and YFSETQ. The CDR3 covers 13 residues. Constant-region priming of around 500 ng total RNA yielded TCR beta cDNA. TCR beta libraries came from three nested multiplex PCR rounds using slightly modified ARM-PCR. A C-beta reverse primer and TRBV1-TRBV30 forward primers served in each of the first two PCR rounds, at 10 cycles apiece. TCRdb re-called the multiplex PCR reads with MiXCR, one entry per CDR3 protein. The table lists roughly 200,000 distinct CDR3 sequences, about 82% of them singletons. General study points: Only about 7-24% of top clones were detected in each of the five tumor regions.

Concerning this clonotype: Its matching antigen is unknown. The junction shows a germline mismatch at one end, possibly a read error.

The sequencing sample was made of tumor tissue from primary liver carcinoma. The receptor was derived from a man aged 35-49 years with primary liver carcinoma and hepatitis B virus infection. V is TRBV5-1 and J is TRBJ2-7, with D tentatively TRBD2 (7 bases). CDR3 region: CARNREGGYEQYF. CDR3 in DNA: TGCGCCAGAAACAGGGAGGGGGGTTACGAGCAGTATTTC.